This TCR beta chain was obtained from a study of blood T cell repertoires in COVID-19. Trimming took 5 bases from V and 2 from J, leaving 12 bases between them. Germline V gene sequence: CDR1 LNHDA, CDR2 SQIVND (reference sequence). The CDR3 has 14 amino acids. Using immunoSEQ multiplex PCR, the repertoire was profiled, and TCRdb retains in-frame clones only, with some absent. The sample carries about 340,000 clones, 86% recorded once. Material: peripheral blood. The clonotype comes from an older woman with COVID-19, enrolled during active disease. The genes are TRBV19 and TRBJ2-5; D is ambiguous. The CDR3 here is CASSQQNRQETQYF. DNA for the CDR3: TGTGCCAGTAGTCAACAGAACAGACAAGAGACCCAGTACTTC.